The 23 T cell receptor beta chains below were found in one sample sequenced in a study of CD8 T cells in Susac syndrome. Random hexamers served to reverse transcribe roughly 0.5 to 1 ug RNA. Each CDR3 protein is one row after TCRdb ran MiXCR on the immunoSEQ multiplex PCR reads. Of some 110,000 distinct CDR3 sequences in the sample, around 94% are singletons; the top ten hold 0.065% to 0.1%. Sequencing used CD4+ T cells from PBMCs. The receptors stem from a human donor in good health.

DNA for the CDR3: TGCAGCGTTGGAGGGACAGGGTGGTTACGGGAGACCCAGTACTTC. Encoded protein: CSVGGTGWLRETQYF. The J gene is TRBJ2-5, the V gene TRBV29-1, with 9 bases matching TRBD1. CDR1 is SQVTM, CDR2 ANQGSEA, per germline. The CDR3 consists of 15 residues. The trim removed 4 bases at V and 5 bases at J, leaving 11 bases unmatched.

The chain is built from TRBV4-3 and TRBJ1-4, with D hard to call. There are 17 residues in the CDR3. The V and J ends lost 0 bases and 5 bases respectively, with 16 bases between them. Per germline, CDR1 LGHNA and CDR2 YSLEER. CDR3 nucleotide sequence: TGCGCCAGCAGCCAAGAAGGGCCCACAACCGAAAATGAAAAACTGTTTTTT. This encodes CASSQEGPTTENEKLFF.

The chain employs TRBV7-9 and TRBJ1-1, with a tentative D call TRBD1 (6 bases). V was pared by 5 bases and J by 4 bases, with 14 bases between. CDR1 is SEHNR and CDR2 is FQNEAQ in the germline V gene (reference sequence). The CDR3 covers 14 residues. CDR3 sequence reads: CASSPRGQGTEAFF. For the CDR3, the DNA is TGTGCCAGCAGCCCCAGGGGCCAGGGCACTGAAGCTTTCTTT.

The chain is built from TRBV6-5 and TRBJ2-1, with no clear D. This CDR3 region has 13 residues. Per the germline V gene, CDR1 is MNHEY and CDR2 is SVGAGI. Trimming stripped 6 bases from V and 8 bases from J, with 14 bases between. The CDR3 protein is CASRGPPQDEQFF. The CDR3 region has the DNA TGTGCCAGCAGGGGCCCCCCGCAGGATGAGCAGTTCTTC.

This rearrangement joins TRBV12-3 or TRBV12-4 to TRBJ1-2, with D possibly TRBD1 on 6 matching bases. V shed 6 bases and J shed 0 bases, with 14 bases lying between them. This CDR3 is built from 15 residues. The CDR3 DNA is TGTGCCAGCAGCCCCTTATCAGGGGCTAACTATGGCTACACCTTC. Its translation: CASSPLSGANYGYTF.

This clonotype occurred once. The chain employs TRBV20-1 and TRBJ2-6, with D possibly being TRBD2 (6 bases). The V gene lost 0 bases and the J gene lost 0 bases, with 15 bases spanning the gap. CDR1 is DFQATT, CDR2 SNEGSKA, per germline (reference sequence). This CDR3 is built from 18 residues. The CDR3 DNA reads as TGCAGTGCTAGAGAGGAGGGCCACCTAGTCTCTGGGGCCAACGTCCTGACTTTC. This encodes CSAREEGHLVSGANVLTF.

The V gene is TRBV5-1, the J gene TRBJ2-7, with 7 bases identical to TRBD2. The CDR3 runs to 15 residues. The V segment lost 5 bases and the J segment 3 bases; nucleotides outside the gene matches: 11. The V gene's germline CDR1 is SGHRS and CDR2 YFSETQ. The CDR3 region has the DNA TGCGCCAGCAGTGCTGCCGGGACTACGTACTACGAGCAGTACTTC. Protein sequence: CASSAAGTTYYEQYF.

V usage is TRBV18 and J usage is TRBJ2-5, with 9 bases lining up with TRBD1. CDR3 size: 13 residues. CDR1 and CDR2 from the germline V gene are KGHSH and LQKENI. After removal of 3 bases from V and 4 bases from J, the junction contained 0 bases not matched to a gene. CDR3 nucleotides: TGTGCCAGCTCACCGGGACAGGGAGAGACCCAGTACTTC. This encodes CASSPGQGETQYF.

V is TRBV10-3 and J is TRBJ2-7, with 7 bases identical to TRBD1. The germline V gene encodes CDR1 ENHRY and CDR2 SYGVKD. V lost 3 bases, J lost 4 bases, and 3 bases stayed unmatched. The CDR3 totals 13 residues. Here the CDR3 DNA reads TGTGCCATCAGTGACAACAGGGGTTACGAGCAGTACTTC. As protein: CAISDNRGYEQYF.

The chain joins TRBV2 to TRBJ2-5; maybe TRBD1 (7 bases). CDR1 SNHLY and CDR2 FYNNEI come from the germline V gene. The CDR3 spans 14 residues. Deletions cut 8 bases from V and 4 bases from J, with 17 bases between. The CDR3 DNA sequence: TGTGCCAGCGGGATCAGACAGGGAGGAGAGACCCAGTACTTC. Encoded protein: CASGIRQGGETQYF.

This clonotype turned up a few times. The chain is built from TRBV7-9 and TRBJ2-5, with D possibly being TRBD1 (6 bases). Germline lookup yields CDR1 SEHNR and CDR2 FQNEAQ (reference sequence). This CDR3 has 14 residues. V was pared by 6 bases and J by 5 bases, with 16 bases between. The CDR3 nucleotides are TGTGCCAGCAGTTGGGACACAAACCCGGAGACCCAGTACTTC. This sequence encodes CASSWDTNPETQYF.

This chain links TRBV30 with TRBJ2-1; TRBD2 agrees at 12 bases. The CDR3 consists of 15 residues. CDR1 and CDR2 from the germline V gene are GTSNPN and SVGIG (reference sequence). The V and J ends lost 3 bases and 7 bases, in that order; junction bases with no gene match: 7. CDR3 DNA: TGTGCCTGGAGCGTCAGGACTAGCGGGAATAATGAGCAGTTCTTC. It yields the protein CAWSVRTSGNNEQFF.

The V and J genes are TRBV7-8 and TRBJ1-1; 7 bases align to TRBD1. The CDR3 length is 13 residues. Trimming removed 6 bases from V and 3 bases from J; junction bases left unmatched: 4. Germline loops: CDR1 SGHVS, CDR2 FQNEAQ. Here the CDR3 DNA reads TGTGCCAGCAGGGGACAGCAACACACTGAAGCTTTCTTT. Amino acid sequence: CASRGQQHTEAFF.

The gene calls are TRBV7-9 and TRBJ1-4; D remains unclear. CDR1 is SEHNR, CDR2 FQNEAQ, per germline (reference sequence). The CDR3 contains 15 residues. Trimming removed 10 bases from V and 8 bases from J, with 23 bases in between. CDR3 DNA: TGTGCCATAGAACCCCTACGGACGGGTAGGGAAAAACTGTTTTTT. Translated, it gives CAIEPLRTGREKLFF.

V gene TRBV7-2 combines with J gene TRBJ1-1; the D gene is possibly TRBD1 (6 bases). CDR1 is SGHTA and CDR2 is FQGNSA in the germline V gene. The CDR3 runs to 16 residues. Trimming removed 2 bases from V and 5 bases from J, with 18 bases in between. This CDR3 is CASSLIGRGARTEAFF. In DNA form, the CDR3 reads TGTGCCAGCAGCTTAATCGGGAGGGGGGCGCGAACTGAAGCTTTCTTT.

The V and J genes are TRBV30 and TRBJ1-1; D remains unclear. Germline CDR1 is GTSNPN and CDR2 is SVGIG (reference sequence). The CDR3 loop spans 14 amino acids. Trimming removed 5 bases at V and 4 bases at J, with 17 bases between. This chain's CDR3 is CAWDVGEVGTEAFF. For the CDR3, the DNA is TGTGCCTGGGACGTTGGAGAAGTAGGCACTGAAGCTTTCTTT.

V gene TRBV18 combines with J gene TRBJ2-7; 9 bases map to TRBD2. V trimming: 0 bases; J trimming: 0 bases; junction bases outside the gene matches: 6. This CDR3 is built from 17 residues. CDR1 and CDR2 (germline): KGHSH, LQKENI. The CDR3 protein is CASSPPWIAGDSYEQYF. Written as DNA, the CDR3 is TGTGCCAGCTCACCACCGTGGATAGCGGGGGACTCCTACGAGCAGTACTTC.

The V and J genes are TRBV3-1 and TRBJ2-2; D possibly matches TRBD1 or TRBD2 (5 bases each). V lost 2 bases, J lost 6 bases, and 16 bases lay in between. Germline V gene data show CDR1 as LGHDT and CDR2 as YNNKEL (reference sequence). The CDR3 has 16 residues. The CDR3, as DNA: TGTGCCAGCAGCCAATCCGGGACCCGACGGGCCGGGGAGCTGTTTTTT. This encodes CASSQSGTRRAGELFF.

This clonotype was counted once. This sequence joins TRBV2 and TRBJ2-4; 13 nucleotides align to TRBD2. The junction had 7 bases not matched to a gene; V was cut back by 7 bases and J by 4 bases. Germline CDR1 is SNHLY and CDR2 is FYNNEI. The length of the CDR3 is 16 residues. The CDR3 loop is CASTTGLAGAKNIQYF. The CDR3 coding sequence is TGTGCCAGCACCACAGGACTAGCGGGAGCAAAAAACATTCAGTACTTC.

This clonotype was counted between two and nine times. The J gene is TRBJ1-1, the V gene TRBV5-1; TRBD1 might be the D (5 bases). Germline loops: CDR1 SGHRS, CDR2 YFSETQ. V was cut by 4 bases and J by 11 bases, with 18 bases left in between. CDR3 length: 13 amino acids. The CDR3 is CASSNLRDFRAFF. The CDR3 DNA reads as TGCGCCAGCAGCAACCTACGGGACTTTAGGGCTTTCTTT.

The chain links TRBV6-5 to TRBJ2-2; tentative D call: TRBD1 (5 bases). V was trimmed by 4 bases and J by 3 bases, leaving 9 bases between them. The germline V gene has CDR1 MNHEY and CDR2 SVGAGI. This CDR3 region has 14 residues. CDR3 in DNA: TGTGCCAGCAGTTGGGTAGGGGACACCGGGGAGCTGTTTTTT. Protein sequence: CASSWVGDTGELFF.

CDR3 in DNA: TGTGCCACCTCCCATGGTGCAGATACGCAGTATTTT. It is translated as CATSHGADTQYF. This chain uses TRBV15 with TRBJ2-3, with D uncertain. The CDR3 covers 12 residues. V lost 8 bases and J lost 4, with 10 bases in between. Germline CDR1 is LNHNV and CDR2 is YYDKDF (reference sequence).

V and J are TRBV2 and TRBJ1-5, with TRBD1 identical over 8 bases. Germline V gene sequence: CDR1 SNHLY, CDR2 FYNNEI. The CDR3 has 16 amino acids. The V gene end was trimmed by 8 bases and the J gene end by 2 bases; junction bases not matched to a gene: 11. As DNA, the CDR3 is TGTGCCAGCTGCGGACAGGGAATACCAGGCAATCAGCCCCAGCATTTT. The encoded protein is CASCGQGIPGNQPQHF.